These 23 T cell receptor beta chains came from one sample sequenced in a study of blood T cells in healthy people across ages. The second PCR ran roughly 6 to 11 cycles with a sample-barcoded 5' primer and J-beta primers. TCRdb reprocessed the 5' RACE reads with MiXCR, giving one entry per CDR3 protein. The table has under 2,000,000 distinct CDR3 sequences, 49% seen once. Sequenced material: blood. The receptors come from a woman aged 40-49 years in good health.

This clonotype was picked up a small number of times. The V gene is TRBV10-3, the J gene TRBJ2-4; unclear D gene. Looked up from germline, CDR1 is ENHRY and CDR2 is SYGVKD. The CDR3 length is 14 residues. Trimming pared 9 bases from V and 0 bases from J, leaving 12 bases between. CDR3 nucleotide sequence: TGTGCCATACAGCGTGACCTAGCCAAAAACATTCAGTACTTC. This encodes CAIQRDLAKNIQYF.

The chain has TRBV2 and TRBJ2-5; 8 positions match TRBD1. The CDR3 is made up of 16 amino acids. From germline, CDR1 is SNHLY and CDR2 FYNNEI. Trimming cost V 8 bases and J 4 bases; bases outside gene matches: 15. The CDR3 loop reads CASCDRGTPARETQYF. Here the CDR3 DNA reads TGTGCCAGCTGCGACAGGGGTACTCCGGCCCGAGAGACCCAGTACTTC.

The V and J genes are TRBV7-2 and TRBJ2-7, with D hard to call. CDR3 size: 14 residues. The germline V gene encodes CDR1 SGHTA and CDR2 FQGNSA. V lost 1 base to trimming and J lost 3 bases, with 10 bases between them. CDR3 region: CASSLGLPDYEQYF. The CDR3, as DNA: TGTGCCAGCAGCTTAGGACTCCCGGACTACGAGCAGTACTTC.

This clonotype was seen at least ten times. The V gene is TRBV7-2, the J gene TRBJ2-3; the match to TRBD2 covers 7 bases. CDR1 and CDR2 from the germline V gene are SGHTA and FQGNSA. The CDR3 consists of 14 residues. The junction had 1 base not matched to a gene; V was cut back by 3 bases and J by 1 base. The CDR3 reads CASSFTSGTDTQYF. As DNA, the CDR3 is TGTGCCAGCAGCTTCACTAGCGGCACAGATACGCAGTATTTT.

The J gene is TRBJ1-2, the V gene TRBV5-1; D is uncertain. The CDR3 is made up of 13 amino acids. V shed 4 bases and J shed 3 bases, with 10 bases lying between them. CDR1 is SGHRS, CDR2 YFSETQ, per germline. CDR3 sequence: CASSDKIDYGYTF. CDR3 coding DNA: TGCGCCAGCAGCGACAAAATAGACTATGGCTACACCTTC.

This clonotype occurred a few times. The V gene is TRBV20-1, the J gene TRBJ2-3, with a weak D call TRBD2 (7 bases). Germline V gene sequence: CDR1 DFQATT, CDR2 SNEGSKA (reference sequence). The CDR3 loop spans 15 amino acids. Trimming took 6 bases from V and 2 from J, leaving 18 bases between them. CDR3 sequence (DNA): TGCAGTGCGAATAGGGGGGGGTCATACACAGATACGCAGTATTTT. This translates into CSANRGGSYTDTQYF.

This CDR3 is CASSKLRKEVAGPPDTQYF. DNA of the CDR3: TGTGCCAGCAGCAAACTGCGGAAGGAGGTAGCGGGACCCCCAGATACGCAGTATTTT. The chain has TRBV21-1 and TRBJ2-3; the DNA was not used to check the table's D call, TRBD2. TRBV21-1 is marked as a pseudogene. The CDR3 is 19 residues long.

J is TRBJ2-1 and V is TRBV27; perhaps D is TRBD1 or TRBD2 (5 bases each). Germline V gives CDR1 MNHEY, CDR2 SMNVEV (reference sequence). Trimming cost V 5 bases and J 0 bases, with 20 bases left between them. The CDR3 has 18 amino acids. The CDR3: CASSAGTHGSRSYNEQFF. The CDR3 DNA sequence: TGTGCCAGCAGTGCCGGGACCCACGGATCTCGCTCCTACAATGAGCAGTTCTTC.

The chain employs TRBV5-1 and TRBJ2-5; TRBD2 matches 7 bases. CDR3 length: 15 residues. J was trimmed by 1 base and V by 6 bases; bases with no gene match: 9. Germline V gene data show CDR1 as SGHRS and CDR2 as YFSETQ. CDR3 region: CASTIAGVFQETQYF. The CDR3 DNA follows: TGCGCCAGCACGATTGCGGGGGTTTTCCAAGAGACCCAGTACTTC.

Only a few counts were recorded for this clonotype. The V and J genes are TRBV5-5 and TRBJ2-3; D is unclear. The CDR3 covers 14 residues. Germline CDR1 reads SGHKS; CDR2 reads YYEKEE (reference sequence). The germline V and J ends were trimmed by 1 base and 2 bases, with 8 bases remaining between them. The DNA for the CDR3 is TGTGCCAGCAGCTTGATCGGCTACACAGATACGCAGTATTTT. Its translation is CASSLIGYTDTQYF. The whole variable domain, filled in from reference TRBV5-5 and TRBJ2-3, reads DAGVTQSPTHLIKTRGQQVTLRCSPISGHKSVSWYQQVLGQGPQFIFQYYEKEERGRGNFPDRFSARQFPNYSSELNVNALLLGDSALYLCASSLIGYTDTQYFGPGTRLTVL.

V and J are TRBV12-3 or TRBV12-4 and TRBJ2-5, with TRBD2 matching 12 bases. CDR3 size: 15 residues. V shed 1 base, J shed 11 bases, and the junction held 8 bases outside the gene matches. CDR3 bases: TGTGCCAGCAGTTTAGGACTAGCGGGGGAAGATGAGCAGTACTTC. It encodes CASSLGLAGEDEQYF.

Of note for this clonotype: It may be a read error: a sequence one base away is much more abundant. The J gene is TRBJ2-6, the V gene TRBV6-6; the D is unclear. V was cut by 2 bases and J by 1 base, with 3 bases left in between. This CDR3 region has 14 residues. CDR1 and CDR2 from the germline V gene are MNHNY and SVGAGI (reference sequence). This CDR3 reads CASSYQSGANVLTF. The DNA of the CDR3 is TGTGCCAGCAGTTACCAATCTGGGGCCAACGTCCTGACTTTC.

This clonotype was picked up a small number of times. The chain joins TRBV27 to TRBJ2-4; D gene uncertain. The CDR3 sequence is 14 residues long. Germline values: CDR1 MNHEY, CDR2 SMNVEV (reference sequence). V gave up 5 bases and J gave up 3 bases, with 11 bases separating them. The CDR3 DNA is TGTGCCAGCAGTATCCAACTGGGCAAAAACATTCAGTACTTC. This translates into CASSIQLGKNIQYF.

CDR3 DNA: TGCAGTGCTCCCCTACGGGGGGGCATATTAGATACGCAGTATTTT. Translating it yields CSAPLRGGILDTQYF. The J gene is TRBJ2-3, the V gene TRBV20-1, with TRBD2 matching 8 bases. This CDR3 region has 15 residues. Trimming took 5 bases from V and 5 from J; bases not matched to a gene: 12. The germline V gene encodes CDR1 DFQATT and CDR2 SNEGSKA (reference sequence).

V is TRBV10-3 and J is TRBJ2-7; D is perhaps TRBD1 (6 bases). Trimming took 7 bases from V and 4 from J, leaving 14 bases between them. This CDR3 region has 13 residues. Germline V gene lookup returns CDR1 ENHRY and CDR2 SYGVKD. CDR3 residues: CAIKAQQGYEQYF. The CDR3 DNA is TGTGCCATCAAGGCCCAACAGGGATACGAGCAGTACTTC.

This clonotype was detected only a few times. This chain links TRBV29-1 with TRBJ2-1, with D uncertain. The CDR3 contains 8 residues. V gave up 3 bases and J gave up 12 bases, with 3 bases separating them. CDR1 SQVTM and CDR2 ANQGSEA come from the germline V gene. In DNA form, the CDR3 reads TGCAGCGTTGACCTGCAGTTCTTC. Its translation is CSVDLQFF.

As to this clonotype: Given a much more abundant clone one base away, this may be a read error. The chain carries TRBV6-6 and TRBJ2-6; a possible D gene is TRBD1 (5 bases). Germline CDR1 MNHNY, CDR2 SVGAGI (reference sequence). The CDR3 spans 14 residues. The CDR3 DNA is TGTGCCAGCATTCAGGGTTCTGAGGCCAACGTCCTGACTTTC. It encodes CASIQGSEANVLTF.

There are a few counts of this clonotype. This chain joins TRBV28 and TRBJ2-7, with a weak D call TRBD1 (7 bases). The CDR3 extends over 15 amino acids. The germline gives CDR1 MDHEN, CDR2 SYDVKM. V was shortened by 4 bases and J by 4 bases, with 17 bases between the two germline ends. The CDR3, as DNA: TGTGCCAGCAGTTACAGGGGAGGAGAGGGATACGAGCAGTACTTC. Translating gives CASSYRGGEGYEQYF.

As to this clonotype: Mismatch with germline at one junction end may stem from a read error. The chain has TRBV5-8 and TRBJ1-5; the D is unclear. CDR3 length equals 13 residues. Per the germline V gene, CDR1 is SGHTS and CDR2 is YDEGEE. The CDR3 bases are TGTGTCAGCAGCTTGGTTTGGTACCAGCCCCAGCATTTT. It specifies CVSSLVWYQPQHF.

This clonotype has a handful of counts. The chain links TRBV28 to TRBJ2-7; D is ambiguous. Germline V CDR1 and CDR2: MDHEN, SYDVKM. This CDR3 spans 12 amino acids. V was clipped by 5 bases and J by 8 bases, with 13 bases between them. CDR3 bases: TGTGCCAGCAGTAGCGTTTCGTGGAAGCAGTACTTC. This codes for CASSSVSWKQYF.

There are a few counts of this clonotype. The chain is built from TRBV28 and TRBJ2-1; D is unclear. The CDR3 covers 15 residues. Germline values: CDR1 MDHEN, CDR2 SYDVKM. Trimming took 2 bases from V and 4 from J, leaving 12 bases between them. DNA of the CDR3: TGTGCCAGCAGTTTAGGGGTCTCGATTTACAATGAGCAGTTCTTC. Amino acid sequence: CASSLGVSIYNEQFF.

V and J are TRBV5-1 and TRBJ1-4; 9 positions agree with TRBD1. CDR3 length equals 19 residues. The germline gives CDR1 SGHRS, CDR2 YFSETQ. V gave up 4 bases and J gave up 2 bases; unmatched junction bases: 15. The DNA of the CDR3 is TGCGCCAGCAGCCGCTTCTCCGGGACAGGGATTATGACTAATGAAAAACTGTTTTTT. It yields the protein CASSRFSGTGIMTNEKLFF. The entire variable domain, with the rest obtained from reference TRBV5-1 and TRBJ1-4, is as follows: KAGVTQTPRYLIKTRGQQVTLSCSPISGHRSVSWYQQTPGQGLQFLFEYFSETQRNKGNFPGRFSGRQFSNSRSEMNVSTLELGDSALYLCASSRFSGTGIMTNEKLFFGSGTQLSVL.

This chain links TRBV28 with TRBJ1-2, with D hard to call. Germline assignment: CDR1 MDHEN and CDR2 SYDVKM. The germline V and J ends were trimmed by 5 bases and 4 bases, with 11 bases remaining between them. The CDR3 has 13 amino acids. CDR3 protein: CASSPTGPYGYTF. The CDR3 DNA follows: TGTGCCAGCAGTCCAACTGGCCCCTATGGCTACACCTTC.